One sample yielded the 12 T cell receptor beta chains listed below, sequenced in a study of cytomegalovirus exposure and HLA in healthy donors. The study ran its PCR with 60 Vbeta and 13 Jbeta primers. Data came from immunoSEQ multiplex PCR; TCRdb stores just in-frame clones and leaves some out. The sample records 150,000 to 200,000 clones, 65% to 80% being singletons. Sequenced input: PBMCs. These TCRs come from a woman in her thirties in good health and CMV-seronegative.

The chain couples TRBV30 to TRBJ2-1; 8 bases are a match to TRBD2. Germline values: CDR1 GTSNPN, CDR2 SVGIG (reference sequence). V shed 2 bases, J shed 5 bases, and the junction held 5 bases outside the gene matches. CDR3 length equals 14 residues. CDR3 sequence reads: CAWSRSGSHNEQFF. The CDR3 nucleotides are TGTGCCTGGAGTAGGAGCGGGAGTCACAATGAGCAGTTCTTC.

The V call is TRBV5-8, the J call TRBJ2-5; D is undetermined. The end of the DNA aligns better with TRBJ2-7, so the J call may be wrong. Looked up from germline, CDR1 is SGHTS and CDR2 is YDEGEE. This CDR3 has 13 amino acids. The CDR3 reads CASSLAYSYEQYF. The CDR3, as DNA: TGTGCCAGCAGCTTGGCCTACTCCTACGAGCAGTACTTC.

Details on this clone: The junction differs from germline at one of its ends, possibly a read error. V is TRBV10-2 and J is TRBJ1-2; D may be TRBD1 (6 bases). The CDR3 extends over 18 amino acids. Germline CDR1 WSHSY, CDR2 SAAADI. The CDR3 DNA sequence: TGCGCCAGCAGACAAAGTTTCGCCAGGACAGATTCGAACTATGGCTACCCCTTC. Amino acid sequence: CASRQSFARTDSNYGYPF.

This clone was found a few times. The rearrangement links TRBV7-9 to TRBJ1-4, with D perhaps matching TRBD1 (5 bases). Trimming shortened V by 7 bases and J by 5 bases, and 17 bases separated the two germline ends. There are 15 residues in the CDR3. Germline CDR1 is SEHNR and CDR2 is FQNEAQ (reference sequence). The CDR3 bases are TGTGCCAGCACCACTGTGGAGACAGTAAATGAAAAACTGTTTTTT. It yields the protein CASTTVETVNEKLFF.

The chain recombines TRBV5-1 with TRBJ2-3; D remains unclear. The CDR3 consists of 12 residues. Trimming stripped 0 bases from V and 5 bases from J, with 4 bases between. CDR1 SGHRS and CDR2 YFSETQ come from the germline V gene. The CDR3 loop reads CASSLARDTQYF. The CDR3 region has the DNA TGCGCCAGCAGCTTGGCTAGAGATACGCAGTATTTT.

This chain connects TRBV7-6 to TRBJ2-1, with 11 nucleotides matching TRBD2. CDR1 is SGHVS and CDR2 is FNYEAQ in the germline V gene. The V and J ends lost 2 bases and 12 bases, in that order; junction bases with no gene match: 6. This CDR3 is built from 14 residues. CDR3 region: CASSLLLAGVGQFF. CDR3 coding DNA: TGTGCCAGCAGCTTACTACTAGCGGGAGTTGGGCAGTTCTTC.

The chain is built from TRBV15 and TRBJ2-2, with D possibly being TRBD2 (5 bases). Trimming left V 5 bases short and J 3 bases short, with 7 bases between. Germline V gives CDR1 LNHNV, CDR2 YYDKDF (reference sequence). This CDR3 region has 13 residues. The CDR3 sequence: CATSRGDTGELFF. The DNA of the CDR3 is TGTGCCACCAGCCGGGGAGACACCGGGGAGCTGTTTTTT.

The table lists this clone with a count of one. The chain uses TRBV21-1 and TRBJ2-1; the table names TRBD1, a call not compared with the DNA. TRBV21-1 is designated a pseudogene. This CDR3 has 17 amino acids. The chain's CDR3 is CASSKGDSLRFVFKQFF. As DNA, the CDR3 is TGTGCCAGCAGCAAAGGGGACAGCCTTAGGTTTGTATTCAAGCAGTTCTTC.

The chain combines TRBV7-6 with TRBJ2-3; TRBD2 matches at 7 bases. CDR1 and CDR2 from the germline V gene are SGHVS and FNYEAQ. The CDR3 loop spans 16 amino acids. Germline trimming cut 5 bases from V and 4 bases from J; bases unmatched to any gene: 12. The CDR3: CASSPGLVNSPDTQYF. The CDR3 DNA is TGTGCCAGCAGCCCAGGACTAGTAAATTCGCCAGATACGCAGTATTTT.

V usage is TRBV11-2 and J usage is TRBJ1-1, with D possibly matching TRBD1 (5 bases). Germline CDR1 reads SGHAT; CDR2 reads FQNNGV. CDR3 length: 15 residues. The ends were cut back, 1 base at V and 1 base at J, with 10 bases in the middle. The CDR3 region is CASSLGRGGNTEAFF. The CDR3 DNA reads TGTGCCAGCAGCTTAGGGAGGGGAGGGAACACTGAAGCTTTCTTT.

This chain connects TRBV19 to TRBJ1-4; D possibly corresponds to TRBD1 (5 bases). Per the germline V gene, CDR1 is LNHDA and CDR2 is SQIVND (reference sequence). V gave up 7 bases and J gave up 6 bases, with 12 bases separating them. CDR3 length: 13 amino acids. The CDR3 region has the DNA TGTGCCAGTAAGAAGGACACGGATGAAAAACTGTTTTTT. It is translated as CASKKDTDEKLFF.

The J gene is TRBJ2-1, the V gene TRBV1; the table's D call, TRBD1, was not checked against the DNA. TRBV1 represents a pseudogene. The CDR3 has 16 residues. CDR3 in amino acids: CTSSRSGQGTYNEQFF. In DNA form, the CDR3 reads TGCACCAGCAGCCGATCGGGACAGGGGACCTACAATGAGCAGTTCTTC.